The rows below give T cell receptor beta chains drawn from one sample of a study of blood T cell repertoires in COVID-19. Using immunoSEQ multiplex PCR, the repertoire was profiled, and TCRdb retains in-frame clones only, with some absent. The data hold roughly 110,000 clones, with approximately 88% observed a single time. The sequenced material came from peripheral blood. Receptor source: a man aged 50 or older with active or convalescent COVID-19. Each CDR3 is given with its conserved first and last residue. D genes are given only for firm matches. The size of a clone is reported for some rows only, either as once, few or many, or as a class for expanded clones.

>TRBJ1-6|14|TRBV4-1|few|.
TGCGCCAGCAGCCAACCTGTGGACAGCCCGACCCTCCACTTT
CASSQPVDSPTLHF
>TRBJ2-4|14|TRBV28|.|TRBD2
TGTGCCAGCAGTTCGGGGGGAGCCAAAAACATTCAGTACTTC
CASSSGGAKNIQYF
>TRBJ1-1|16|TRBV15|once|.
TGTGCCACCAGCAGAGATTTGGGCAGGGAGGACACTGAAGCTTTCTTT
CATSRDLGREDTEAFF
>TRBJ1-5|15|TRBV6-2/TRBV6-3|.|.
TGTGCCAGCAGTTACCGACAAAATCGCGATCAGCCCCAGCATTTT
CASSYRQNRDQPQHF
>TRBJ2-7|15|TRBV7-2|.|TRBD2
TGTGCCAGCAGCCCCCGGTTAGCGGGAGGGGACGAGCAGTACTTC
CASSPRLAGGDEQYF
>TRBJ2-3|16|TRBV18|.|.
TGTGCCAGCTCACCCCGACAGGTTACTAGCACAGATACGCAGTATTTT
CASSPRQVTSTDTQYF
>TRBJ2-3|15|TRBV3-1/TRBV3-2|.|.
TGTGCCAGCTCCCTAGGCGGAGGGCTCTCAGATACGCAGTATTTT
CASSLGGGLSDTQYF
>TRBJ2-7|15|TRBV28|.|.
TGTGCCAGCAGTTTTAGGGGGGGCGTCGCCTACGAGCAGTACTTC
CASSFRGGVAYEQYF
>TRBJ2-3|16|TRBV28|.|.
TGTGCCAGCAGTGCCTATCCAGGGTACCGCACAGATACGCAGTATTTT
CASSAYPGYRTDTQYF
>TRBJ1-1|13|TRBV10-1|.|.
TGCGCCAGCAGTGAGGCGGGGAACACTGAAGCTTTCTTT
CASSEAGNTEAFF
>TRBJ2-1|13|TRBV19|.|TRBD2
TGTGCCAGTAGAATAACTAGCGCGGGTGAGCAGTTCTTC
CASRITSAGEQFF
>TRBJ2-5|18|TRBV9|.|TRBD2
TGTGCCAGCAGCGTAGGTGGAGCGGGACGCCCTTTCCAAGAGACCCAGTACTTC
CASSVGGAGRPFQETQYF
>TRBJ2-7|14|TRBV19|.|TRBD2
TGTGCCAGTAGTCCGACTAGCGGGTTAAACGAGCAGTACTTC
CASSPTSGLNEQYF
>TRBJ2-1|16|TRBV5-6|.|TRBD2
TGTGCCAGCAGCCACATAACTAGCGGGGTGCTTGGGGAGCAGTTCTTC
CASSHITSGVLGEQFF
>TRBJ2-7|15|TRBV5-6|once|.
TGTGCCAGCAGCCCGGTGGGCAGGGGCTCCTACGAGCAGTACTTC
CASSPVGRGSYEQYF
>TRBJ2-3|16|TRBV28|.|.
TGTGCCAGCAGCGCTACGGGGTTTTTTAGCACAGATACGCAGTATTTT
CASSATGFFSTDTQYF
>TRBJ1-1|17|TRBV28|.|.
TGTGCCAGCAACTTGCCCCAGGGGAGTATCGTCAACACTGAAGCTTTCTTT
CASNLPQGSIVNTEAFF
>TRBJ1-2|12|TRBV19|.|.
TGTGCCAGTAGTATAGAGAGGACAGCATTAACCTTC
CASSIERTALTF
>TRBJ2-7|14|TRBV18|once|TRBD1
TGTGCCAGCTCACAAGGGACAGGGGTCTACGAGCAGTACTTC
CASSQGTGVYEQYF
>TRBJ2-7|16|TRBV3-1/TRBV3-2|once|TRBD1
TGTGCCAGCAGCCAAGATGGGGACAGGTTTTTCTACGAGCAGTACTTC
CASSQDGDRFFYEQYF
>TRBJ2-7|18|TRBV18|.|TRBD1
TGTGCCAGCTCACCGGGTTTAATAAATTATGGGACAGCCTACGAGCAGTACTTC
CASSPGLINYGTAYEQYF
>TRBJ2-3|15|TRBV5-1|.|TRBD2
TGCGCCAGCAGCTTGGCCGGGGGGAGCAAGGATACGCAGTATTTT
CASSLAGGSKDTQYF
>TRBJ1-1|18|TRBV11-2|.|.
TGTGCCAGCAGCGGGTTGAGGGGGGGGCAATTCGGGAACACTGAAGCTTTCTTT
CASSGLRGGQFGNTEAFF
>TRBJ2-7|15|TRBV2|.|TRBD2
TGTGCCAGCAGACTCTCTAGCGGGAGCTCCTACGAGCAGTACTTC
CASRLSSGSSYEQYF
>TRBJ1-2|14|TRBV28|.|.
TGTGCCAGCAGCTCTAGGGGGGGCAACTATGGCTACACCTTC
CASSSRGGNYGYTF
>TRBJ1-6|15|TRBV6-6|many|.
TGTGCCAGCAGTTTAACCAACAGTTATAATTCACCCCTCCACTTT
CASSLTNSYNSPLHF
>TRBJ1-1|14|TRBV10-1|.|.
TGCGCCAGCAGTGAGTCAGGTCGGGAGGCTGAAGCTTTCTTT
CASSESGREAEAFF
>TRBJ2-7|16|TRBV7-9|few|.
TGTGCCAGCAGCTTAGATACAGCCCCAGGACACTACGAGCAGTACTTC
CASSLDTAPGHYEQYF
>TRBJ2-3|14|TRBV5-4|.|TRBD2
TGTGCCAGCAGCCCCGGGACTAGCGCCCCTTCGCAGTATTTT
CASSPGTSAPSQYF
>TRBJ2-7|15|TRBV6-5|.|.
TGTGCCAGCAGTAGCCCGGGGGTTGGGGACTACGAGCAGTACTTC
CASSSPGVGDYEQYF
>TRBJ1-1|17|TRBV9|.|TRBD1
TGTGCCAGCAGCCCAGGGACAGGGGGCTACTTGAACACTGAAGCTTTCTTT
CASSPGTGGYLNTEAFF
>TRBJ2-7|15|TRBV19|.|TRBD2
TGTGCCAGTAGTATAATTAGCGGGAGTATCTACGAGCAGTACTTC
CASSIISGSIYEQYF
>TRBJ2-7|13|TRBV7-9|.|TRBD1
TGTGCCAGCAGCCTTGACAGGGCCGGGGAGCAGTACTTC
CASSLDRAGEQYF
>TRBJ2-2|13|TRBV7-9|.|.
TGTGCCAGCAGCTGGCAGGGAAGCGGGGAGCTGTTTTTT
CASSWQGSGELFF
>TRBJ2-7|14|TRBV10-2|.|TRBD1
TGCGCCAGCAGCCACCGGGACAGCTCCTACGAGCAGTACTTC
CASSHRDSSYEQYF
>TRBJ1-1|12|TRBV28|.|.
TGTGCCAGCAGCCTTCCTTACACTGAAGCTTTCTTT
CASSLPYTEAFF
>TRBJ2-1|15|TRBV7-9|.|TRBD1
TGTGCCAGCAGCTTAAACGGACAGGGGTACAATGAGCAGTTCTTC
CASSLNGQGYNEQFF
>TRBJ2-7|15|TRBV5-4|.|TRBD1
TGTGCCAGCAGCGTCCGGGACAGGGCGTTTGGGGTGCAGTACTTC
CASSVRDRAFGVQYF
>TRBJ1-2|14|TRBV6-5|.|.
TGTGCCAGCAGGGGATACGGGGGGAACTATGGCTACACCTTC
CASRGYGGNYGYTF
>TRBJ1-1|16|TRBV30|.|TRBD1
TGTGCCTGGAGTGCCTACAGGGGGCGAGGTGATACTGAAGCTTTCTTT
CAWSAYRGRGDTEAFF
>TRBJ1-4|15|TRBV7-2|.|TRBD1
TGTGCCAGCAGCCCCCGGACAGGCTCTAATGAAAAACTGTTTTTT
CASSPRTGSNEKLFF
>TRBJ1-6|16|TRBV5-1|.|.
TGCGCCAGCAGCTTGGTAGGCGGACTAGTTCGCTCACCCCTCCACTTT
CASSLVGGLVRSPLHF
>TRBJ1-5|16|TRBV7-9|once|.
TGTGCCAGCAGCTTAGACTTAGGCTGGGAGACTCAGCCCCAGCATTTT
CASSLDLGWETQPQHF
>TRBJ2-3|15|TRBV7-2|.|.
TGTGCCAGCAGCATACAGGGGACTAGCACAGATACGCAGTATTTT
CASSIQGTSTDTQYF
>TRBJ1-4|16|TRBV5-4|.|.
TGTGCCAGCAGTCTGGGGGGGGAATTGACTAATGAAAAACTGTTTTTT
CASSLGGELTNEKLFF
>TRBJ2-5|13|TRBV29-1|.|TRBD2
TGCAGCGTTCGCCTAGCGGGAAGAGAGACCCAGTACTTC
CSVRLAGRETQYF
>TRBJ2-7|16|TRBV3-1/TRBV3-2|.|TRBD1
TGTGCCAGCAGCCTAGTTGTCGGGACAGGACCCTACGAGCAGTACTTC
CASSLVVGTGPYEQYF
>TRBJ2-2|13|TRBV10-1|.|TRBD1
TGCGCCAGCACCTCGACAGGGTCCGGGGAGCTGTTTTTT
CASTSTGSGELFF
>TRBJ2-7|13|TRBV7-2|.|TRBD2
TGTGCCAGCAGCTTGGGCGGGAGGCTAGAGCAGTACTTC
CASSLGGRLEQYF
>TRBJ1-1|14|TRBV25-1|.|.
TGTGCCAGCAGTGAATATGGCACGCACACTGAAGCTTTCTTT
CASSEYGTHTEAFF
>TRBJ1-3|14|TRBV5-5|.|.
TGTGCCAGCAGCTTAGGGGGAGTTGGAAACACCATATATTTT
CASSLGGVGNTIYF
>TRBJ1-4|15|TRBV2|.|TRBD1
TGTGCCAGCAGTGAGGACAGGGGGTGGAATGAAAAACTGTTTTTT
CASSEDRGWNEKLFF
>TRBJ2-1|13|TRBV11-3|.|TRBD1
TGTGCCAGCAGCGAGGACAGGAACAATGAGCAGTTCTTC
CASSEDRNNEQFF
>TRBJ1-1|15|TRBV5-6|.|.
TGTGCCAGCAGCCAAATCACTCCTCCGAACACTGAAGCTTTCTTT
CASSQITPPNTEAFF